Below are 25 T cell receptor beta chains sequenced from a single sample in a study of blood T cell repertoires in COVID-19. The assay was immunoSEQ multiplex PCR, and TCRdb's table has in-frame clones only and misses some. The profile shows about 400,000 clones, about nine tenths of them singletons. Material: peripheral blood. Every receptor here comes from a woman aged 30 to 39 with active or convalescent COVID-19.

The rearrangement links TRBV28 to TRBJ2-2; D is possibly TRBD1 (6 bases). V lost 2 bases to trimming and J lost 4 bases, with 14 bases between them. The germline V gene has CDR1 MDHEN and CDR2 SYDVKM. The length of the CDR3 is 16 residues. The CDR3 loop is CASSLEGGAITGELFF. Here the CDR3 DNA reads TGTGCCAGCAGTTTAGAAGGGGGTGCGATCACCGGGGAGCTGTTTTTT.

This chain uses TRBV5-4 with TRBJ2-2; the match to TRBD1 covers 9 bases. Trimming at V came to 4 bases and at J to 8 bases, leaving 6 bases not matched to a gene. CDR3 size: 14 residues. Germline V gene sequence: CDR1 SGHNT, CDR2 YYREEE (reference sequence). The CDR3 DNA is TGTGCCAGCAGCATGGGACAGGGACGGGGGGAGCTGTTTTTT. Protein sequence: CASSMGQGRGELFF. The full variable domain, in which reference TRBV5-4 and TRBJ2-2 provide the parts outside the CDR3, is ETGVTQSPTHLIKTRGQQVTLRCSSQSGHNTVSWYQQALGQGPQFIFQYYREEENGRGNFPPRFSGLQFPNYSSELNVNALELDDSALYLCASSMGQGRGELFFGEGSRLTVL.

V gene TRBV28 combines with J gene TRBJ2-1; the match to TRBD2 covers 10 bases. The V gene end was trimmed by 5 bases and the J gene end by 4 bases; junction bases not matched to a gene: 5. This CDR3 comprises 15 residues. Per the germline V gene, CDR1 is MDHEN and CDR2 is SYDVKM. CDR3 nucleotides: TGTGCCAGCAGTCAGACTAGCGGGTCTTACAATGAGCAGTTCTTC. Amino acids: CASSQTSGSYNEQFF.

The CDR3 loop reads CASGLSPDRAEQFF. CDR3 sequence (DNA): TGTGCTAGTGGTTTGAGTCCGGACAGGGCTGAGCAGTTCTTC. V is TRBV12-5 and J is TRBJ2-1; 8 bases align to TRBD1. With V trimmed by 2 bases and J by 9 bases, 6 bases remained unmatched. Germline CDR1 and CDR2: LGHNT and FRNRAP. This CDR3 contains 14 residues.

The CDR3 here is CASSLSLGGWDTGELFF. In DNA, the CDR3 is TGTGCCAGCAGTTTATCTTTGGGGGGTTGGGACACCGGGGAGCTGTTTTTT. V usage is TRBV27 and J usage is TRBJ2-2, with TRBD2 as a possible D gene (6 bases). Germline-derived CDR1 and CDR2 are MNHEY and SMNVEV (reference sequence). Trimming cost V 0 bases and J 3 bases, with 14 bases left between them. This CDR3 has 17 residues.

V usage is TRBV2 and J usage is TRBJ2-1, with TRBD2 matching over 12 bases. Germline V gene sequence: CDR1 SNHLY, CDR2 FYNNEI. The J segment lost 4 bases and the V segment lost 6 bases, leaving 7 bases of the junction unmatched. The CDR3 totals 16 residues. CDR3 in amino acids: CASRGLAGRRYNEQFF. CDR3 coding DNA: TGTGCCAGCAGAGGACTAGCGGGAAGGAGATACAATGAGCAGTTCTTC.

On this clone: The sample carries other DNA sequences with the same CDR3. For the CDR3, the DNA is TGCGCCAGCAGCCAAGATCCAGGGTCTAACTATGGCTACACCTTC. It translates to CASSQDPGSNYGYTF. This chain uses TRBV4-1 with TRBJ1-2, with D perhaps TRBD1 (5 bases). The CDR3 runs to 15 residues. With 0 bases removed from V and 0 bases from J, the gap between germline ends came to 8 bases. Germline values: CDR1 MGHRA, CDR2 YSYEKL.

This chain joins TRBV7-9 and TRBJ2-7; 10 nucleotides align to TRBD1. This CDR3 comprises 15 residues. With 5 bases clipped from V and 0 bases from J, the junction kept 4 bases outside the gene matches. CDR1 and CDR2 from the germline V gene are SEHNR and FQNEAQ (reference sequence). The DNA for the CDR3 is TGTGCCAGCAGCCCAGGACAGGGGGTCTCCTACGAGCAGTACTTC. It is translated as CASSPGQGVSYEQYF.

The chain joins TRBV6-5 to TRBJ2-4, with D tentatively TRBD1 (8 bases). V was pared by 6 bases and J by 8 bases, with 17 bases between. The CDR3 is made up of 14 amino acids. Per the germline V gene, CDR1 is MNHEY and CDR2 is SVGAGI. The CDR3: CASSYRGGQDIQYF. The CDR3 coding sequence is TGTGCCAGCAGCTACAGGGGGGGTCAGGACATTCAGTACTTC.

This rearrangement joins TRBV27 to TRBJ1-6, with D uncertain. Germline V lookup: CDR1 MNHEY, CDR2 SMNVEV (reference sequence). Trimming shortened V by 7 bases and J by 11 bases, and 21 bases separated the two germline ends. The length of the CDR3 is 15 residues. CDR3 amino acids: CASNELPTGKAPLHF. CDR3 DNA: TGTGCCAGCAACGAACTCCCGACGGGGAAGGCACCCCTCCACTTT.

The genes are TRBV7-2 and TRBJ2-7; TRBD2 matches 7 bases. The CDR3 extends over 16 amino acids. J lost 0 bases, V lost 3 bases, and 8 bases had no gene match. In germline, CDR1 is SGHTA, CDR2 FQGNSA. CDR3 in amino acids: CASSFEAGVTSYEQYF. CDR3 nucleotides: TGTGCCAGCAGCTTCGAGGCGGGGGTAACCTCCTACGAGCAGTACTTC. Looking up the rest from reference TRBV7-2 and TRBJ2-7 gives the full variable domain: GAGVSQSPSNKVTEKGKDVELRCDPISGHTALYWYRQSLGQGLEFLIYFQGNSAPDKSGLPSDRFSAERTGGSVSTLTIQRTQQEDSAVYLCASSFEAGVTSYEQYFGPGTRLTVT.

The rearrangement links TRBV19 to TRBJ2-1, with 10 positions matching TRBD1. Germline trimming cut 9 bases from V and 5 bases from J; bases unmatched to any gene: 10. Germline values: CDR1 LNHDA, CDR2 SQIVND (reference sequence). CDR3 size: 15 residues. This CDR3 reads CASSRGTGVNNEQFF. CDR3 nucleotide sequence: TGTGCCAGCTCCCGGGGGACAGGGGTTAACAATGAGCAGTTCTTC. Filled out from reference TRBV19 and TRBJ2-1, the complete variable domain reads DGGITQSPKYLFRKEGQNVTLSCEQNLNHDAMYWYRQDPGQGLRLIYYSQIVNDFQKGDIAEGYSVSREKKESFPLTVTSAQKNPTAFYLCASSRGTGVNNEQFFGPGTRLTVL.

The CDR3 DNA is TGTGCTAGTGGCCGGGGGGATTTGAACACTGAAGCTTTCTTT. The encoded protein is CASGRGDLNTEAFF. The chain employs TRBV12-5 and TRBJ1-1; weak D call: TRBD1 (5 bases). V gave up 6 bases and J gave up 0 bases, with 11 bases separating them. Germline lookup yields CDR1 LGHNT and CDR2 FRNRAP. The CDR3 loop spans 14 amino acids. The whole variable domain, filled in from reference TRBV12-5 and TRBJ1-1, reads DARVTQTPRHKVTEMGQEVTMRCQPILGHNTVFWYRQTMMQGLELLAYFRNRAPLDDSGMPKDRFSAEMPDATLATLKIQPSEPRDSAVYFCASGRGDLNTEAFFGQGTRLTVV.

The chain has TRBV10-3 and TRBJ1-5; D is uncertain. The CDR3 has 14 amino acids. Germline values: CDR1 ENHRY, CDR2 SYGVKD. With 6 bases removed from V and 5 bases from J, the gap between germline ends came to 14 bases. The CDR3 reads CAISREGGDQPQHF. CDR3 bases: TGTGCCATCAGCCGAGAGGGCGGCGATCAGCCCCAGCATTTT.

The chain carries TRBV11-3 and TRBJ1-6; TRBD1 is a possible D gene (5 bases). Trimming cost V 3 bases and J 7 bases, with 7 bases left between them. This CDR3 is built from 13 residues. Germline V gene lookup returns CDR1 SGHNT and CDR2 YENEEA. For the CDR3, the DNA is TGTGCCAGCAGCTTGACAGAGAATTCACCCCTCCACTTT. Translating gives CASSLTENSPLHF. Full variable domain (outside the CDR3, taken from reference TRBV11-3 and TRBJ1-6): EAGVVQSPRYKIIEKKQPVAFWCNPISGHNTLYWYLQNLGQGPELLIRYENEEAVDDSQLPKDRFSAERLKGVDSTLKIQPAELGDSAVYLCASSLTENSPLHFGNGTRLTVT.

J is TRBJ1-1 and V is TRBV10-1; D is unclear. Germline V gene data show CDR1 as WNHNN and CDR2 as SYGVQD (reference sequence). Trimming shortened V by 3 bases and J by 11 bases, and 13 bases separated the two germline ends. The CDR3 extends over 12 amino acids. The chain's CDR3 is CASSDRPGVAFF. The CDR3 DNA reads TGCGCCAGCAGTGACAGGCCCGGGGTGGCTTTCTTT.

The chain couples TRBV11-2 to TRBJ1-2, with 8 bases that match TRBD1. V lost 2 bases to trimming and J lost 7 bases; unmatched junction nucleotides: 12. Germline V gives CDR1 SGHAT, CDR2 FQNNGV. The CDR3 contains 16 residues. CDR3 bases: TGTGCCAGCAGCTTATTAGTGACAGGGGTCTGGAGTGGCTACACCTTC. It codes for CASSLLVTGVWSGYTF.

CDR3 nucleotides: TGTGCCAGCACTGGGCGGGGGGCCATCCAAGAGACCCAGTACTTC. It translates to CASTGRGAIQETQYF. The chain couples TRBV2 to TRBJ2-5; 8 bases fit TRBD2. The CDR3 has 15 residues. Germline CDR1 SNHLY, CDR2 FYNNEI. Trimming removed 7 bases from V and 1 base from J; junction bases left unmatched: 8.

The rearrangement uses TRBV6-5 and TRBJ1-1, with a possible D match to TRBD1 (5 bases). CDR1 and CDR2 (germline): MNHEY, SVGAGI. The CDR3 runs to 14 residues. V was trimmed by 2 bases and J by 2 bases, leaving 9 bases between them. The CDR3 sequence is CASSYAGLNTEAFF. The CDR3 DNA reads as TGTGCCAGCAGTTACGCGGGGCTTAACACTGAAGCTTTCTTT.

The chain links TRBV9 to TRBJ2-5; TRBD2 matches 9 bases. The germline V gene encodes CDR1 SGDLS and CDR2 YYNGEE. V dropped 3 bases and J dropped 5; count of bases not matched to a gene: 5. There are 14 residues in the CDR3. CDR3 sequence reads: CASSGSGRLETQYF. The DNA of the CDR3 is TGTGCCAGCAGCGGGAGCGGGAGGTTGGAGACCCAGTACTTC.

For this clone: The sample carries other DNA sequences with the same CDR3. The V call is TRBV2, the J call TRBJ2-5; tentative D call: TRBD2 (5 bases). The germline V gene has CDR1 SNHLY and CDR2 FYNNEI. Trimming removed 7 bases at V and 4 bases at J, with 7 bases between. This CDR3 is built from 11 residues. This CDR3 reads CASTGLETQYF. The CDR3 DNA sequence: TGTGCCAGCACGGGGTTAGAGACCCAGTACTTC. Full variable domain (rest looked up from reference TRBV2 and TRBJ2-5): EPEVTQTPSHQVTQMGQEVILRCVPISNHLYFYWYRQILGQKVEFLVSFYNNEISEKSEIFDDQFSVERPDGSNFTLKIRSTKLEDSAMYFCASTGLETQYFGPGTRLLVL.

The chain uses TRBV19 and TRBJ1-6; tentative D call: TRBD1 (5 bases). V gave up 2 bases and J gave up 5 bases, with 13 bases separating them. CDR3 length: 16 amino acids. Per germline, CDR1 LNHDA and CDR2 SQIVND (reference sequence). The CDR3 region is CASSIIGGMDNSPLHF. CDR3 sequence (DNA): TGTGCCAGTAGTATAATCGGGGGGATGGATAATTCACCCCTCCACTTT.

This chain connects TRBV30 to TRBJ2-7, with TRBD2 matching 7 bases. This CDR3 spans 14 amino acids. Germline CDR1 GTSNPN, CDR2 SVGIG (reference sequence). Trimming removed 3 bases from V and 1 base from J; junction bases left unmatched: 6. In DNA form, the CDR3 reads TGTGCCTGGAGCCGCGGCGGGAGTTCCTACGAGCAGTACTTC. Residues: CAWSRGGSSYEQYF.

This clone was observed a handful of times. This rearrangement joins TRBV19 to TRBJ1-5; D not certain. Germline V lookup: CDR1 LNHDA, CDR2 SQIVND (reference sequence). The V gene lost 7 bases and the J gene lost 1 base, with 14 bases spanning the gap. CDR3 length: 15 residues. The CDR3 nucleotides read TGTGCCAGTATGAAAGAGGGTTTAAGCAATCAGCCCCAGCATTTT. Its translation: CASMKEGLSNQPQHF. The whole variable domain, remainder taken from reference TRBV19 and TRBJ1-5, is DGGITQSPKYLFRKEGQNVTLSCEQNLNHDAMYWYRQDPGQGLRLIYYSQIVNDFQKGDIAEGYSVSREKKESFPLTVTSAQKNPTAFYLCASMKEGLSNQPQHFGDGTRLSIL.

This clone is a singleton in its sample. The gene calls are TRBV7-8 and TRBJ2-3, with 9 bases fitting TRBD1. The ends lost 5 bases at V and 5 bases at J; junction bases unmatched: 8. This CDR3 is built from 15 residues. From germline, CDR1 is SGHVS and CDR2 FQNEAQ. The CDR3 sequence is CASSEGQGLEDTQYF. DNA for the CDR3: TGTGCCAGCAGCGAGGGACAGGGTTTGGAAGATACGCAGTATTTT. Full variable domain (remainder filled in from reference TRBV7-8 and TRBJ2-3): GAGVSQSPRYKVAKRGQDVALRCDPISGHVSLFWYQQALGQGPEFLTYFQNEAQLDKSGLPSDRFFAERPEGSVSTLKIQRTQQEDSAVYLCASSEGQGLEDTQYFGPGTRLTVL.